The 2 T cell receptor beta chains below were found in one sample sequenced in a study of regulatory T cells in long-lasting Graves disease. The authors built TCR beta libraries using iRepertoire HTBI primers and Arm-PCR of CDR3 regions. One entry per CDR3 protein, called by TCRdb with MiXCR from the multiplex PCR reads. The sample lists around 450,000 distinct CDR3 sequences; 15% to 20% were seen once. The time point is: newly diagnosed GD, antithyroid drugs for less than 3 months. With RNA extracted from PBMCs as input, the TCR library was made. In addition, the sample was reused for a study of T cells in Graves' hyperthyroidism and ophthalmopathy.

Sequenced here: peripheral blood mononuclear cells (PBMCs), sampled at new diagnosis, from a patient treated with antithyroid drugs. The receptors were gathered from a man in his forties with Graves disease.

This clonotype was counted once. The J gene is TRBJ2-2, the V gene TRBV19; no firm D call. V lost 3 bases, J lost 4 bases, and 6 bases lay in between. Germline CDR1 LNHDA, CDR2 SQIVND (reference sequence). CDR3 length: 13 amino acids. CDR3 amino acids: CASSIKSTGELFF. CDR3 bases: TGTGCCAGTAGTATTAAGAGCACCGGGGAGCTGTTTTTT.

The J gene is TRBJ1-5, the V gene TRBV20-1; D possibly corresponds to TRBD1 (5 bases). This CDR3 is 16 amino acids long. Germline CDR1 and CDR2: DFQATT and SNEGSKA (reference sequence). V was pared by 2 bases and J by 2 bases, with 16 bases between. CDR3 in amino acids: CSARSLGVSGNQPQHF. The CDR3 DNA follows: TGCAGTGCTAGATCCCTAGGGGTCTCGGGCAATCAGCCCCAGCATTTT.